Below are 29 T cell receptor beta chains sequenced from a single sample in a study of T cell responses to AZD1222 COVID-19 vaccine. The assay was immunoSEQ multiplex PCR, and TCRdb's table has in-frame clones only and misses some. This sample has 110,000 to 150,000 clones, with approximately 95% found just once. The material was peripheral blood, obtained on day 0 of MenACWY control vaccination. The receptors derive from an adult in good health.

V usage is TRBV6-5 and J usage is TRBJ1-2; D gene uncertain. CDR1 MNHEY and CDR2 SVGAGI come from the germline V gene. V shed 8 bases and J shed 3 bases, with 13 bases lying between them. The CDR3 consists of 13 residues. The CDR3, as DNA: TGTGCCAGCGCGGAGGACTCCTACTATGGCTACACCTTC. It encodes CASAEDSYYGYTF.

This clone was observed a handful of times. The chain employs TRBV6-1 and TRBJ1-1; D is unresolved. Germline CDR1 MNHNS, CDR2 SASEGT. V was clipped by 2 bases and J by 4 bases, with 14 bases between them. The CDR3 runs 15 residues. CDR3 in DNA: TGTGCCAGCAGTGAATGGGTATCGGTGGGCACTGAAGCTTTCTTT. Translation gives CASSEWVSVGTEAFF.

As DNA, the CDR3 is TGTGCCAGCAGCGTAGGGGTGTTTAGCGGGGTGGTAGATACGCAGTATTTT. This gives the protein CASSVGVFSGVVDTQYF. The chain employs TRBV9 and TRBJ2-3, with TRBD2 identical over 8 bases. Germline trimming cut 0 bases from V and 5 bases from J; bases unmatched to any gene: 11. Per germline, CDR1 SGDLS and CDR2 YYNGEE. CDR3 length: 17 residues.

The chain combines TRBV28 with TRBJ2-6; 7 bases align to TRBD1. Germline V lookup: CDR1 MDHEN, CDR2 SYDVKM. J gave up 9 bases and V 5 bases, and 10 bases lay outside the gene matches. The CDR3 has 15 residues. The CDR3 protein is CASSAPGRDSNVLTF. The CDR3 DNA sequence: TGTGCCAGCAGTGCCCCGGGTCGGGACAGCAACGTCCTGACTTTC.

This clone was detected once. The gene calls are TRBV20-1 and TRBJ1-6, with 8 bases matching TRBD1. Germline-derived CDR1 and CDR2 are DFQATT and SNEGSKA (reference sequence). J gave up 8 bases and V 3 bases, and 6 bases lay outside the gene matches. The CDR3 runs 14 residues. CDR3 DNA: TGCAGTGCTAGTCAAGGACAGGGATATTCACCCCTCCACTTT. This sequence encodes CSASQGQGYSPLHF.

This rearrangement joins TRBV27 to TRBJ2-2; 14 bases line up with TRBD2. V lost 1 base and J lost 4; bases outside the gene matches: 11. Germline CDR1 MNHEY, CDR2 SMNVEV (reference sequence). The CDR3 spans 20 residues. CDR3 bases: TGTGCCAGCAGTTTATTCCCCCCGACTAGCGGGGGGGCGAGCACCGGGGAGCTGTTTTTT. This encodes CASSLFPPTSGGASTGELFF.

This chain links TRBV3-1 (or the pseudogene TRBV3-2) with TRBJ2-4; tentatively, D is TRBD1 (5 bases). V lost 2 bases, J lost 1 base, and 6 bases lay in between. Germline CDR1 and CDR2: LGHDT and YNNKEL (reference sequence). The CDR3 spans 14 residues. CDR3 DNA sequence: TGTGCCAGCAGCCAACAGGGTGCCAAAAACATTCAGTACTTC. Translating it yields CASSQQGAKNIQYF.

The chain is built from TRBV10-3 and TRBJ2-7; 11 bases line up with TRBD2. Germline trimming cut 0 bases from V and 0 bases from J; bases unmatched to any gene: 10. Germline CDR1 is ENHRY and CDR2 is SYGVKD. The CDR3 is made up of 19 amino acids. The CDR3 protein is CAISESTTSGSSISYEQYF. Written as DNA, the CDR3 is TGTGCCATCAGTGAGTCGACAACTAGCGGGAGTTCAATCTCCTACGAGCAGTACTTC.

This clone has just a few counts. The rearrangement uses TRBV6-5 and TRBJ2-7; TRBD2 agrees at 7 bases. V gave up 5 bases and J gave up 6 bases; unmatched junction bases: 7. The V gene's germline CDR1 is MNHEY and CDR2 SVGAGI. This CDR3 region has 13 residues. This CDR3 is CASSRTSWAEQYF. The CDR3 DNA reads TGTGCCAGCAGTCGGACTAGTTGGGCCGAGCAGTACTTC.

The chain uses TRBV9 and TRBJ2-7; 7 positions match TRBD1. The CDR3 covers 15 residues. Germline V gene lookup returns CDR1 SGDLS and CDR2 YYNGEE. The V gene end was trimmed by 0 bases and the J gene end by 5 bases; junction bases not matched to a gene: 8. The CDR3 reads CASSVAPTGKNEQYF. The CDR3 DNA follows: TGTGCCAGCAGCGTAGCCCCGACAGGGAAAAACGAGCAGTACTTC.

The rearrangement links TRBV2 to TRBJ1-5; TRBD1 matches 8 bases. The CDR3 loop spans 18 amino acids. Germline CDR1 and CDR2: SNHLY and FYNNEI. V shed 0 bases and J 6 bases; nucleotides not matched to a gene: 13. The CDR3 region is CASSEARWHGQGSQPQHF. DNA of the CDR3: TGTGCCAGCAGTGAAGCCAGGTGGCACGGACAGGGTAGTCAGCCCCAGCATTTT.

V gene TRBV5-1 combines with J gene TRBJ2-1, with TRBD1 matching 8 bases. The CDR3 loop spans 17 amino acids. Trimming at V came to 0 bases and at J to 6 bases, leaving 11 bases not matched to a gene. Germline lookup yields CDR1 SGHRS and CDR2 YFSETQ. The CDR3 DNA reads as TGCGCCAGCAGCTTGGTGCTTTCCGGAACAGGGGGCAATGAGCAGTTCTTC. Residues: CASSLVLSGTGGNEQFF.

V usage is TRBV7-9 and J usage is TRBJ1-6, with 9 nucleotides matching TRBD1. Looked up from germline, CDR1 is SEHNR and CDR2 is FQNEAQ (reference sequence). The CDR3 extends over 14 amino acids. V was clipped by 4 bases and J by 11 bases; unmatched bases: 6. The CDR3 protein is CASSSGQGSTPLHF. In DNA, the CDR3 is TGTGCCAGCAGCTCGGGACAGGGTTCCACACCCCTCCACTTT.

V usage is TRBV14 and J usage is TRBJ1-6; D unclear. The CDR3 is 18 amino acids. Germline lookup yields CDR1 SGHDN and CDR2 FVKESK. V lost 0 bases and J lost 0, with 12 bases in between. CDR3 residues: CASSQDSKVSSYNSPLHF. CDR3 nucleotides: TGTGCCAGCAGCCAAGATTCGAAAGTTAGCTCCTATAATTCACCCCTCCACTTT.

The chain is built from TRBV7-2 and TRBJ1-4; D is undetermined. Germline loops: CDR1 SGHTA, CDR2 FQGNSA. This CDR3 is 15 amino acids long. V lost 4 bases and J 8 bases, leaving 17 bases between the germline ends. The CDR3 DNA sequence: TGTGCCAGCAGCTCCCGGAGCCATTGGAGGGAAAAACTGTTTTTT. Its translation: CASSSRSHWREKLFF.

Note on this clone: In the same sample, other DNA sequences code for this CDR3. The V call is TRBV5-1, the J call TRBJ1-1; weak D call: TRBD1 (5 bases). Looked up from germline, CDR1 is SGHRS and CDR2 is YFSETQ. Trimming took 0 bases from V and 1 from J, leaving 7 bases between them. The CDR3 spans 14 residues. The CDR3 loop reads CASSLAGGNTEAFF. CDR3 nucleotide sequence: TGCGCCAGCAGCTTGGCCGGGGGGAACACTGAAGCTTTCTTT.

This chain links TRBV13 with TRBJ2-7; 7 nucleotides align to TRBD1. The germline V gene encodes CDR1 PRHDT and CDR2 FYEKMQ (reference sequence). The CDR3 extends over 13 amino acids. V was clipped by 4 bases and J by 5 bases; unmatched bases: 5. The CDR3, as DNA: TGTGCCAGCAGCTCCTGGGACAGACACGAGCAGTACTTC. Its protein is CASSSWDRHEQYF.

The CDR3 DNA reads as TGTGCCAGCAGCTCACAGGGGGCGTCGACTCTCGGACGGGGCTACACCTTC. Residues: CASSSQGASTLGRGYTF. The chain joins TRBV7-9 to TRBJ1-2; 9 nucleotides agree with TRBD1. The germline CDR1 and CDR2 sequences are SEHNR and FQNEAQ (reference sequence). V trimming: 4 bases; J trimming: 8 bases; junction bases outside the gene matches: 17. The CDR3 totals 17 residues.

The V call is TRBV2, the J call TRBJ2-7; unclear D gene. Germline-derived CDR1 and CDR2 are SNHLY and FYNNEI. V was trimmed by 11 bases and J by 3 bases, leaving 11 bases between them. This CDR3 is 11 amino acids long. DNA for the CDR3: TGTGCCGGCGGACCGTACTACGAGCAGTACTTC. It is translated as CAGGPYYEQYF.

In this sample, this clone turned up once. This chain connects TRBV10-3 to TRBJ1-2, with TRBD1 matching over 10 bases. V gave up 11 bases and J gave up 2 bases; unmatched junction bases: 8. From germline, CDR1 is ENHRY and CDR2 SYGVKD. The CDR3 has 14 amino acids. CDR3 sequence reads: CAATDRGQNYGYTF. In DNA, the CDR3 is TGTGCCGCCACTGACAGGGGGCAAAACTATGGCTACACCTTC.

The chain combines TRBV6-6 with TRBJ1-1, with D possibly matching TRBD1 (6 bases). Per the germline V gene, CDR1 is MNHNY and CDR2 is SVGAGI (reference sequence). This CDR3 contains 15 residues. Trimming removed 7 bases at V and 1 base at J, with 16 bases between. CDR3: CASNLLTGQNTEAFF. The CDR3 region has the DNA TGTGCCAGCAATTTACTTACGGGACAGAACACTGAAGCTTTCTTT.

The chain uses TRBV6-2 or TRBV6-3 and TRBJ2-7; D may match TRBD1 or TRBD2 (5 bases each). The CDR3 is 13 residues long. Germline lookup yields CDR1 MNHEY and CDR2 SVGEGT. Trimming stripped 6 bases from V and 8 bases from J, with 17 bases between. CDR3 region: CASSHGRGPQQYF. Written as DNA, the CDR3 is TGTGCCAGCAGCCATGGACGGGGACCTCAGCAGTACTTC.

The chain joins TRBV5-3 to TRBJ1-1, with D possibly TRBD1 on 6 matching bases. TRBV5-3 is an ORF, with its function uncertain. Trimming cost V 2 bases and J 2 bases, with 13 bases left between them. CDR3 length: 15 amino acids. In DNA form, the CDR3 reads TGTGCCAGAAGCTTTACCGGACAGCCTAACACTGAAGCTTTCTTT. Its protein is CARSFTGQPNTEAFF.

The CDR3 DNA follows: TGTGCCAGCAGTAGGGACAGGGGGATGAACACTGAAGCTTTCTTT. This sequence encodes CASSRDRGMNTEAFF. The chain is built from TRBV2 and TRBJ1-1, with TRBD1 matching over 11 bases. Germline V gives CDR1 SNHLY, CDR2 FYNNEI. The ends lost 5 bases at V and 0 bases at J; junction bases unmatched: 2. The CDR3 is 15 amino acids.

The genes are TRBV2 and TRBJ1-6; the D gene is possibly TRBD1 (5 bases). Per germline, CDR1 SNHLY and CDR2 FYNNEI. V was shortened by 5 bases and J by 3 bases, with 11 bases between the two germline ends. This CDR3 region has 15 residues. The CDR3 DNA reads as TGTGCCAGCAGTTTTGACAGCTTCTATAATTCACCCCTCCACTTT. It specifies CASSFDSFYNSPLHF.

The chain joins TRBV6-5 to TRBJ1-2; the D gene is possibly TRBD1 (5 bases). Trimming removed 1 base at V and 4 bases at J, with 10 bases between. The CDR3 sequence is 14 residues long. CDR1 and CDR2 from the germline V gene are MNHEY and SVGAGI. The CDR3 nucleotides are TGTGCCAGCAGTTACTTGAAAGGGGTCTATGGCTACACCTTC. Protein: CASSYLKGVYGYTF.

The V gene is TRBV24-1, the J gene TRBJ2-3; 8 bases match TRBD1. The V gene end was trimmed by 3 bases and the J gene end by 2 bases; junction bases not matched to a gene: 12. The CDR3 totals 18 residues. The germline gives CDR1 KGHDR, CDR2 SFDVKD. This CDR3 is CATSDLGFKDRDTDTQYF. The DNA of the CDR3 is TGTGCCACCAGTGATCTTGGGTTTAAGGACAGGGACACAGATACGCAGTATTTT.

The rearrangement joins TRBV30 to TRBJ2-1; 13 positions match TRBD2. The CDR3 sequence is 16 residues long. J was trimmed by 5 bases and V by 6 bases; bases with no gene match: 10. CDR1 and CDR2 from the germline V gene are GTSNPN and SVGIG (reference sequence). The CDR3 DNA is TGTGCCTGCGGGACTAGCGGGACTAATCTGGACAATGAGCAGTTCTTC. Amino acid sequence: CACGTSGTNLDNEQFF.

This sequence joins TRBV10-3 and TRBJ1-1, with D possibly matching TRBD1 (5 bases). Deletions cut 2 bases from V and 5 bases from J, with 12 bases between. The germline CDR1 and CDR2 sequences are ENHRY and SYGVKD. The CDR3 is 14 residues long. The CDR3 nucleotides read TGTGCCATCAGTGAGAGGGACGGTGAGACTGAAGCTTTCTTT. Its translation: CAISERDGETEAFF.